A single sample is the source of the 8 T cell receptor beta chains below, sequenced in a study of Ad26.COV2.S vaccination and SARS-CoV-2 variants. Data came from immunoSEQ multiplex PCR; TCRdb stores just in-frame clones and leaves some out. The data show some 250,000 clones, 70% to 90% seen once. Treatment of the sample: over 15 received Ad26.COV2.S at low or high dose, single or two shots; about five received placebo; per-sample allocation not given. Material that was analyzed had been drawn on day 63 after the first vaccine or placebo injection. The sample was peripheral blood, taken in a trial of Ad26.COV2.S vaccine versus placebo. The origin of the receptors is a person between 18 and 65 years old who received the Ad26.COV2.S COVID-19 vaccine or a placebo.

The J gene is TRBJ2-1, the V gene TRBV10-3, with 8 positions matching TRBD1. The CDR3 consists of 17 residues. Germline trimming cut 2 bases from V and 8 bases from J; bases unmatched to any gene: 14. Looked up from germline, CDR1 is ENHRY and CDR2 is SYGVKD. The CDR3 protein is CAISETSVLVQGDEQFF. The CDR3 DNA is TGTGCCATCAGTGAGACGAGCGTGCTGGTACAGGGGGATGAGCAGTTCTTC.

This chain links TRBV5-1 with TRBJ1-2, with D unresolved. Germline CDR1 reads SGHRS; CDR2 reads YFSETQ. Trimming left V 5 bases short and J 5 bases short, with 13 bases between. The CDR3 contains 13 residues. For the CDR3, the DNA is TGCGCCAGCAGTCCGGGCGAAGGTTATGGCTACACCTTC. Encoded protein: CASSPGEGYGYTF.

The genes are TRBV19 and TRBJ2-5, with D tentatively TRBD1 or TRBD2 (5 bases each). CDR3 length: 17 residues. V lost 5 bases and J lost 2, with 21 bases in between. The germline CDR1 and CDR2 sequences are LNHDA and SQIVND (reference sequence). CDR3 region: CASSSTPPRAGQETQYF. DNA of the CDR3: TGTGCCAGTAGTTCGACCCCCCCGCGGGCAGGGCAAGAGACCCAGTACTTC. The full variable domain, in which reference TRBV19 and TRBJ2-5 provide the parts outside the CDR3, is DGGITQSPKYLFRKEGQNVTLSCEQNLNHDAMYWYRQDPGQGLRLIYYSQIVNDFQKGDIAEGYSVSREKKESFPLTVTSAQKNPTAFYLCASSSTPPRAGQETQYFGPGTRLLVL.

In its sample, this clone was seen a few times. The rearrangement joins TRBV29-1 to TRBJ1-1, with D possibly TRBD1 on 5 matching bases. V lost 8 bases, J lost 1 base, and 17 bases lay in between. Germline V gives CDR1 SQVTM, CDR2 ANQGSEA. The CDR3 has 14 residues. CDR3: CSSGVGSGNTEAFF. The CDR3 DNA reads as TGCAGCTCGGGGGTGGGCTCGGGGAACACTGAAGCTTTCTTT.

The CDR3 protein is CASSFSSSSYEQYF. In DNA form, the CDR3 reads TGCGCCAGCAGCTTTAGTAGCAGCTCCTACGAGCAGTACTTC. The rearrangement links TRBV5-1 to TRBJ2-7; D not certain. V lost 2 bases, J lost 0 bases, and 9 bases lay in between. CDR3 size: 14 residues. Germline V gives CDR1 SGHRS, CDR2 YFSETQ.

Here the CDR3 DNA reads TGCAGCGGCGGACATGCCTACGAGCAGTACTTC. Translated, it gives CSGGHAYEQYF. The rearrangement uses TRBV29-1 and TRBJ2-7, with D maybe TRBD1 (5 bases). V was clipped by 7 bases and J by 2 bases, with 9 bases between them. This CDR3 spans 11 amino acids. Looked up from germline, CDR1 is SQVTM and CDR2 is ANQGSEA.

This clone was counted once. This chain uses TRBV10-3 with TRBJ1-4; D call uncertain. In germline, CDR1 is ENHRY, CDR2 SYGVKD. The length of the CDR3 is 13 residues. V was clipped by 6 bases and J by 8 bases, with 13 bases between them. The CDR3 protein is CAISRSDREKLFF. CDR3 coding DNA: TGTGCCATCAGCCGGTCGGATCGGGAAAAACTGTTTTTT.

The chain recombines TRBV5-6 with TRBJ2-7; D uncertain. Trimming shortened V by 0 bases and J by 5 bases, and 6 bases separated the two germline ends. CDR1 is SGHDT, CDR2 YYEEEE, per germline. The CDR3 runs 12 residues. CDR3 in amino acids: CASSLGTDEQYF. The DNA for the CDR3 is TGTGCCAGCAGCTTGGGGACCGACGAGCAGTACTTC.